The clone carrying this T cell receptor (beta chain) was found a few times. The target antigen is unknown. One entry per CDR3 protein results from TCRdb running MiXCR on the RT-PCR reads. In the table there are roughly 710,000 distinct CDR3 sequences, less than 15% of which are singletons. This CDR3 spans 14 amino acids. Germline CDR1 DFQATT, CDR2 SNEGSKA (reference sequence). The V end lost 4 bases, the J end lost 1 base, and 12 bases lay between the germline ends. These data belong to a study of response to subunit inactivated influenza vaccine. Study results and caveats: Authors proposed each seasonal influenza vaccination draws in few new T cells.

This receptor was obtained from a man aged 45-60 years who received an inactivated influenza vaccine. The chain uses TRBV20-1 and TRBJ2-3, with a possible D match to TRBD2 (6 bases). Here the sequenced sample was PBMCs from blood, taken 14 to 15 days before vaccination. Here the CDR3 DNA reads TGCAGTGCTACAGGCGGAGGGGGCACAGATACGCAGTATTTT. The encoded protein is CSATGGGGTDTQYF.